This is a list of T cell receptor beta chains from one sample in a study of blood T cell repertoires in COVID-19. Method: immunoSEQ multiplex PCR; TCRdb's copy keeps in-frame clones and lacks some. The sample holds 100,000 to 120,000 clones, about 75% seen once. Sequenced: peripheral blood. These TCRs come from a woman older than 75 with active or convalescent COVID-19. Each CDR3 is given with its conserved first and last residue. A row's size may be missing; if present it is once, few, many or a size class.

-	TRBJ2-3	TRBV9	CASSVGGGYTDTQYF
-	TRBJ2-1	TRBV2	CASSVDRGSYNEQFF
-	TRBJ1-3	TRBV18	CASSPSLDRSFGNTIYF
-	TRBJ2-1	TRBV6-5	CASSYASGPYNEQFF
-	TRBJ2-3	TRBV7-3	CASSLTGGSADTQYF
-	TRBJ1-1	TRBV7-6	CASSSQGLFYPEAFF
-	TRBJ1-2	TRBV6-5	CASSYGGVVGYGYTF
few	TRBJ2-7	TRBV30	CAWSVTPGGYEQYF
-	TRBJ2-7	TRBV12-3/TRBV12-4	CASRLGRFHEQYF
few	TRBJ2-3	TRBV20-1	CSASTSGKSTDTQYF
-	TRBJ2-7	TRBV10-3	CAISEPSGSGTYEQYF
few	TRBJ2-7	TRBV3-1/TRBV3-2	CASSQGLATYF
-	TRBJ2-1	TRBV15	CATSRGGSAYNEQFF
-	TRBJ2-2	TRBV24-1	CAAGGAVNTGELFF
-	TRBJ1-5	TRBV6-5	CASGTGNQPQHF
-	TRBJ2-7	TRBV2	CASRTGVKYF
-	TRBJ1-1	TRBV7-2	CASSIDPQGTEAFF
-	TRBJ2-3	TRBV9	CASSVLAGRTDTQYF
few	TRBJ2-7	TRBV2	CASSEQGSFYEQYF
-	TRBJ2-2	TRBV2	CASTRWATGELFF
-	TRBJ2-7	TRBV4-2	CASSQEREGFYEQYF
-	TRBJ1-4	TRBV7-8	CASSWDRQPGEKLFF
-	TRBJ2-3	TRBV9	CASSLGEGTSGRAADTQYF
few	TRBJ2-7	TRBV9	CASSTGGTSDYEQYF
once	TRBJ2-3	TRBV7-3	CASSLTGLSSTDTQYF
few	TRBJ2-1	TRBV6-6	CASSYNYNEQFF
-	TRBJ1-5	TRBV2	CASSELRGDQPQHF
-	TRBJ1-5	TRBV11-1	CASSRDRGHGQPQHF
-	TRBJ2-3	TRBV4-3	CASSHAGTGLDTQYF
-	TRBJ2-5	TRBV7-9	CASSRRQVQETQYF
once	TRBJ2-2	TRBV7-3	CASSPLGATGELFF
-	TRBJ1-2	TRBV7-9	CASSSTPAGWNYGYTF
-	TRBJ2-1	TRBV9	CASSTSADSYNEQFF
-	TRBJ2-1	TRBV3-1/TRBV3-2	CASSPPVAGGNNEQFF
few	TRBJ1-3	TRBV3-1/TRBV3-2	CASSQREQFSGNTIYF
-	TRBJ1-4	TRBV2	CASCQAHGGEKLFF
-	TRBJ1-1	TRBV4-1	CASSQPQGPNTEAFF
once	TRBJ2-2	TRBV11-2	CASSSRLAGSGTGELFF
-	TRBJ2-7	TRBV5-1	CASSVRDRGIYEQYF
-	TRBJ2-1	TRBV30	CAWSVRGTSASSYNEQFF
-	TRBJ1-4	TRBV2	CASTTRVGEKLFF
-	TRBJ2-5	TRBV7-9	CASSPALATQYF
-	TRBJ2-5	TRBV5-4	CASSIPTATGSGTQYF
few	TRBJ2-2	TRBV7-9	CASSLPGYASENTGELFF
once	TRBJ1-2	TRBV28	CASSFGEEGINYGYTF
once	TRBJ1-1	TRBV15	CATSRDRGTEAFF
few	TRBJ1-3	TRBV5-1	CASSYTGSSGNTIYF
-	TRBJ2-6	TRBV7-2	CASSPQGASGANVLTF
many	TRBJ1-1	TRBV5-1	CASSLFGGHTEAFF
few	TRBJ2-7	TRBV6-5	CASTLREGAEQYF
-	TRBJ1-2	TRBV12-3/TRBV12-4	CASSSRGGGYTF
-	TRBJ2-7	TRBV10-3	CAISEFELLSPRSYEQYF
-	TRBJ2-1	TRBV9	CASSVDGRADNEQFF
-	TRBJ2-1	TRBV7-9	CASSSLTGVNEQFF
few	TRBJ2-1	TRBV19	CASSITRGQGKDNEQFF
-	TRBJ2-5	TRBV5-1	CASSLALAGNQETQYF
few	TRBJ1-1	TRBV18	CASSPLQTRNTEAFF
-	TRBJ2-1	TRBV11-2	CASSLGLGLAYNEQFF